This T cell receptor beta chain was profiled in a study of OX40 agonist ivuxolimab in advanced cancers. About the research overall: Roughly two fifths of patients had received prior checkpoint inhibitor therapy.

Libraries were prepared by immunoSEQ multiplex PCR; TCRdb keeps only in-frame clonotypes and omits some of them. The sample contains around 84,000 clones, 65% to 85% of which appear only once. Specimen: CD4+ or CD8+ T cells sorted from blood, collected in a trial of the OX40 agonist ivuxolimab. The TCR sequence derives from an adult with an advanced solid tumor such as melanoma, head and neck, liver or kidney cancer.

The CDR3 is CASSPGKGAGNQPQHF. CDR3 nucleotides: TGTGCCAGCAGCCCGGGCAAGGGGGCCGGCAATCAGCCCCAGCATTTT. The chain carries TRBV11-2 and TRBJ1-5; 7 bases fit TRBD1. This CDR3 contains 16 residues. V dropped 5 bases and J dropped 2; count of bases not matched to a gene: 9. In germline, CDR1 is SGHAT, CDR2 FQNNGV.